This entry lists 24 T cell receptor beta chains sequenced from one sample in a study of early T cells in non-severe SARS-CoV-2 infection. TCRdb re-called the 5' RACE reads through MiXCR, storing one row per CDR3 protein. The data contain about 77,000 distinct CDR3 sequences, roughly a sixth of them seen just once; the ten biggest clones take up around 2.6%. The sequencing input was whole blood. The receptors originated from an adult who was a healthcare worker with PCR-confirmed SARS-CoV-2 infection or an uninfected control (not recorded which).

This rearrangement joins TRBV15 to TRBJ2-7; 9 bases fit TRBD1. After removal of 0 bases from V and 6 bases from J, the junction contained 6 bases not matched to a gene. CDR1 is LNHNV and CDR2 is YYDKDF in the germline V gene (reference sequence). The length of the CDR3 is 15 residues. CDR3 DNA: TGTGCCACCAGCAGAGATCGGGACAGGGTCGTCGAGCAGTACTTC. Translated, it gives CATSRDRDRVVEQYF.

This clonotype was counted at least ten times. The genes are TRBV3-1 and TRBJ2-1, with D perhaps TRBD1 or TRBD2 (5 bases each). This CDR3 has 14 residues. V gave up 1 base and J gave up 10 bases, with 14 bases separating them. Per germline, CDR1 LGHDT and CDR2 YNNKEL (reference sequence). CDR3 DNA: TGTGCCAGCAGCCAAGTTACCGGGACGAGGGAGCAGTTCTTC. It specifies CASSQVTGTREQFF.

Only a few counts were recorded for this clonotype. The chain joins TRBV12-3 or TRBV12-4 to TRBJ2-7; 9 positions agree with TRBD2. The CDR3 is 14 amino acids. With V trimmed by 5 bases and J by 7 bases, 9 bases remained unmatched. The CDR3 region is CASSPGLASLEQYF. The CDR3 nucleotides read TGTGCCAGCAGTCCGGGACTAGCAAGTCTGGAGCAGTACTTC.

This rearrangement joins TRBV7-6 to TRBJ2-5, with 9 positions matching TRBD2. J was trimmed by 5 bases and V by 0 bases; bases with no gene match: 7. The CDR3 has 16 amino acids. In germline, CDR1 is SGHVS, CDR2 FNYEAQ. In DNA, the CDR3 is TGTGCCAGCAGCTTAGCTGGGCGGGAGGGCCACGAGACCCAGTACTTC. Protein: CASSLAGREGHETQYF.

This clonotype was seen a few times. This chain joins TRBV2 and TRBJ2-2, with D perhaps given as TRBD1 or TRBD2 (5 bases each). V dropped 6 bases and J dropped 1 base, with 12 bases sitting between them. Per the germline V gene, CDR1 is SNHLY and CDR2 is FYNNEI. The CDR3 is made up of 15 amino acids. CDR3 coding DNA: TGTGCCAGCAGAATGGGACGGGAGAACACCGGGGAGCTGTTTTTT. It encodes CASRMGRENTGELFF.

The rearrangement uses TRBV28 and TRBJ1-2; possible D gene TRBD1, 5 bases. V was cut by 2 bases and J by 1 base, with 11 bases left in between. Germline V CDR1 and CDR2: MDHEN, SYDVKM. The CDR3 sequence is 15 residues long. The CDR3 loop reads CASSLRGRVNYGYTF. In DNA form, the CDR3 reads TGTGCCAGCAGTTTACGTGGCAGGGTTAACTATGGCTACACCTTC.

In this sample, this clonotype turned up many times. V usage is TRBV6-5 and J usage is TRBJ2-2, with no clear D. V gave up 4 bases and J gave up 2 bases, with 5 bases separating them. CDR1 is MNHEY and CDR2 is SVGAGI in the germline V gene. The CDR3 sequence is 13 residues long. Here the CDR3 DNA reads TGTGCCAGCAGTTCCCCTAACACCGGGGAGCTGTTTTTT. Protein product: CASSSPNTGELFF.

This clonotype occurred a few times. The V gene is TRBV7-3, the J gene TRBJ2-2; D not resolved. Germline V CDR1 and CDR2: SGHTA, FQGTGA. This CDR3 contains 14 residues. V shed 5 bases and J shed 7 bases, with 14 bases lying between them. CDR3 bases: TGTGCCAGCAGCCCAGGACGGCGATACGGGGAGCTGTTTTTT. It translates to CASSPGRRYGELFF.

The rearrangement uses TRBV29-1 and TRBJ2-3, with unresolved D. The germline V gene has CDR1 SQVTM and CDR2 ANQGSEA. Trimming pared 0 bases from V and 10 bases from J, leaving 11 bases between. The CDR3 contains 12 residues. CDR3 in DNA: TGCAGCGTTGAAGAGAAGGGTGCGGCGCAGTATTTT. Its protein is CSVEEKGAAQYF.

The V and J genes are TRBV29-1 and TRBJ2-7; 8 nucleotides agree with TRBD1. The germline V gene encodes CDR1 SQVTM and CDR2 ANQGSEA. The CDR3 has 12 amino acids. The V segment lost 7 bases and the J segment 2 bases; nucleotides outside the gene matches: 4. The CDR3 DNA is TGCAGCGCTAGACAGGGGCCCTACGAGCAGTACTTC. Its translation: CSARQGPYEQYF.

V is TRBV28 and J is TRBJ1-1; D unclear. Trimming left V 7 bases short and J 4 bases short, with 10 bases between. Germline CDR1 and CDR2: MDHEN and SYDVKM. This CDR3 is 12 amino acids long. The CDR3 DNA reads TGTGCCAGCAACGTAATAGGCACTGAAGCTTTCTTT. Encoded protein: CASNVIGTEAFF.

The chain is built from TRBV7-6 and TRBJ2-7, with 12 bases aligning to TRBD2. After removal of 6 bases from V and 2 bases from J, the junction contained 5 bases not matched to a gene. This CDR3 has 15 amino acids. The germline gives CDR1 SGHVS, CDR2 FNYEAQ. CDR3 nucleotide sequence: TGTGCCAGCAGTGCGACTAGCGGGGGTACCTACGAGCAGTACTTC. Its translation: CASSATSGGTYEQYF.

This clonotype was detected a few times. The rearrangement uses TRBV5-1 and TRBJ1-2; possible D gene TRBD1, 5 bases. The CDR3 covers 15 residues. V was clipped by 2 bases and J by 0 bases, with 11 bases between them. CDR1 and CDR2 (germline): SGHRS, YFSETQ. The CDR3 spells CASSFGGAPNYGYTF. The CDR3 DNA sequence: TGCGCCAGCAGCTTTGGAGGGGCACCTAACTATGGCTACACCTTC.

The sample holds many counts of this clonotype. V gene TRBV7-9 combines with J gene TRBJ2-7, with a possible D match to TRBD1 (6 bases). V lost 5 bases and J lost 6, with 11 bases in between. The germline V gene has CDR1 SEHNR and CDR2 FQNEAQ (reference sequence). This CDR3 comprises 12 residues. CDR3 bases: TGTGCCAGCAGCCCAACAGGGATCGAGCAGTACTTC. Protein: CASSPTGIEQYF.

The chain couples TRBV24-1 to TRBJ1-5; the D gene is possibly TRBD1 (6 bases). The CDR3 has 13 residues. Trimming removed 3 bases from V and 7 bases from J, with 9 bases in between. CDR1 is KGHDR and CDR2 is SFDVKD in the germline V gene. The CDR3 reads CATSDTGMQPQHF. CDR3 DNA: TGTGCCACCAGTGATACAGGGATGCAGCCCCAGCATTTT.

The genes are TRBV7-3 and TRBJ2-3, with D uncertain. Per the germline V gene, CDR1 is SGHTA and CDR2 is FQGTGA. The CDR3 loop spans 14 amino acids. V was shortened by 3 bases and J by 0 bases, with 7 bases between the two germline ends. As DNA, the CDR3 is TGTGCCAGCAGCTTGAGCACCAGCACAGATACGCAGTATTTT. Amino acids: CASSLSTSTDTQYF.

This clonotype was recorded at least ten times. The chain uses TRBV9 and TRBJ2-2, with unresolved D. CDR3 length: 14 amino acids. Between the trimmed V and J ends, which lost 0 bases and 5 bases, there was a span of 8 bases. Per germline, CDR1 SGDLS and CDR2 YYNGEE. The CDR3 loop reads CASSVDWATGELFF. CDR3 nucleotide sequence: TGTGCCAGCAGCGTAGATTGGGCGACCGGGGAGCTGTTTTTT.

This clonotype was counted between two and nine times. The J gene is TRBJ2-3, the V gene TRBV3-1; TRBD1 might be the D (5 bases). CDR1 and CDR2 from the germline V gene are LGHDT and YNNKEL (reference sequence). The CDR3 loop spans 15 amino acids. Trimming cost V 2 bases and J 2 bases, with 11 bases left between them. The chain's CDR3 is CASSQLAGITDTQYF. CDR3 DNA: TGTGCCAGCAGCCAATTAGCAGGGATCACAGATACGCAGTATTTT.

This chain uses TRBV5-6 with TRBJ2-2, with 10 bases lining up with TRBD2. V lost 1 base to trimming and J lost 7 bases; unmatched junction nucleotides: 7. The CDR3 totals 16 residues. Germline V CDR1 and CDR2: SGHDT, YYEEEE. CDR3: CASSLLSGRVVGELFF. The CDR3, as DNA: TGTGCCAGCAGCTTGCTAAGCGGGAGGGTTGTCGGGGAGCTGTTTTTT.

The chain links TRBV19 to TRBJ1-5; D call uncertain. CDR3 length: 15 amino acids. Trimming removed 5 bases at V and 3 bases at J, with 14 bases between. Germline values: CDR1 LNHDA, CDR2 SQIVND (reference sequence). The CDR3 sequence is CASSPRWQTNQPQHF. As DNA, the CDR3 is TGTGCCAGTAGTCCAAGGTGGCAGACCAATCAGCCCCAGCATTTT.

This clonotype was detected a few times. The chain recombines TRBV3-1 with TRBJ2-7, with D hard to call. Trimming took off 1 base at V and 6 bases at J, with 10 bases between the two ends. The germline gives CDR1 LGHDT, CDR2 YNNKEL (reference sequence). The CDR3 runs 13 residues. CDR3 nucleotide sequence: TGTGCCAGCAGCCAAGTTGGAGCACCCGAGCAGTACTTC. As protein: CASSQVGAPEQYF.

In this sample, this clonotype turned up a few times. This chain uses TRBV11-1 with TRBJ1-1, with unresolved D. This CDR3 has 14 amino acids. Germline V lookup: CDR1 SGHAT, CDR2 FQDESV (reference sequence). V was trimmed by 2 bases and J by 4 bases, leaving 11 bases between them. The CDR3 sequence: CASSLSSTSTEAFF. Written as DNA, the CDR3 is TGTGCCAGCAGCTTATCTTCTACCAGCACTGAAGCTTTCTTT.

This clonotype showed up just a few times. CDR3 protein: CASSRTSGSSYNEQFF. In nucleotides, the CDR3 is TGTGCCAGCAGTCGGACTAGCGGGAGCAGCTACAATGAGCAGTTCTTC. V usage is TRBV3-1 and J usage is TRBJ2-1; 13 bases are shared with TRBD2. The CDR3 loop spans 16 amino acids. Trimming at V came to 6 bases and at J to 3 bases, leaving 5 bases not matched to a gene. The germline V gene encodes CDR1 LGHDT and CDR2 YNNKEL (reference sequence).

This clonotype was observed at least ten times. CDR3 amino acids: CASSPASFGQANTGELFF. The DNA of the CDR3 is TGTGCCAGCAGCCCCGCCTCCTTTGGACAGGCGAACACCGGGGAGCTGTTTTTT. The chain is built from TRBV11-2 and TRBJ2-2, with TRBD1 matching over 7 bases. V gave up 5 bases and J gave up 0 bases; unmatched junction bases: 12. This CDR3 spans 18 amino acids. Germline V gene data show CDR1 as SGHAT and CDR2 as FQNNGV.